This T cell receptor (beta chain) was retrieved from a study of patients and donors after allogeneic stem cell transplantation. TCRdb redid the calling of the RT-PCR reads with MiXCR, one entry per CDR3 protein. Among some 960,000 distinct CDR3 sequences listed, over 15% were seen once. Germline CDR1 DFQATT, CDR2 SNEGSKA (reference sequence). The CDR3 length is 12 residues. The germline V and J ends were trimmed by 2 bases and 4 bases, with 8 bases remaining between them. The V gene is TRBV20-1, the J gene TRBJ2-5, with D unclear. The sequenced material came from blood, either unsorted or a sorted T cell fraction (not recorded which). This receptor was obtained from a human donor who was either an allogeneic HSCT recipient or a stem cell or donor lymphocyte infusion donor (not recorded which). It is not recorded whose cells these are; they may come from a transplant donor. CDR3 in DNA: TGCAGTGCTAGACTAGTCGGAGAGACCCAGTACTTC. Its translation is CSARLVGETQYF.